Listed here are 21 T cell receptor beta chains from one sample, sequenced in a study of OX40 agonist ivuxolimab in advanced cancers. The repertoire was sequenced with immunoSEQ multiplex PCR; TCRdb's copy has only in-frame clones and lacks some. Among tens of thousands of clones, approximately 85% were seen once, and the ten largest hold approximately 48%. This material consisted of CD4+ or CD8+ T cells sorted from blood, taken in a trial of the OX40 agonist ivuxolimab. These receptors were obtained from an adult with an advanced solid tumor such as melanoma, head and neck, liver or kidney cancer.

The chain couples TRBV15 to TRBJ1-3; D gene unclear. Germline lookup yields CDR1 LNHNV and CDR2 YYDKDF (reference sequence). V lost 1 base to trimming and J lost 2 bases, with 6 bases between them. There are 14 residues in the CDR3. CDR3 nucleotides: TGTGCCACCAGCAGAGCGAGGGCTGGAAACACCATATATTTT. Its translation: CATSRARAGNTIYF.

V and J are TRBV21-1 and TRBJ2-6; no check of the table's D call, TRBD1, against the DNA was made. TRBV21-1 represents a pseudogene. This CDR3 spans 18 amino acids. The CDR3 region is CASSKAGRVRSGANVLTF. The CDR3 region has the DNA TGTGCCAGCAGCAAAGCTGGCAGGGTGAGGTCTGGGGCCAACGTCCTGACTTTC.

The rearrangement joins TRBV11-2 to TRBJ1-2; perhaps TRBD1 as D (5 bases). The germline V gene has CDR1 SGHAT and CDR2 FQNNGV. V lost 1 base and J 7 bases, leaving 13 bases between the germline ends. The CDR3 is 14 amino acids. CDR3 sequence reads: CASSLVQGSTGYTF. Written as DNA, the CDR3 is TGTGCCAGCAGCTTAGTTCAGGGTAGTACTGGCTACACCTTC. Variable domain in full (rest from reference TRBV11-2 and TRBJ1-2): EAGVAQSPRYKIIEKRQSVAFWCNPISGHATLYWYQQILGQGPKLLIQFQNNGVVDDSQLPKDRFSAERLKGVDSTLKIQPAKLEDSAVYLCASSLVQGSTGYTFGSGTRLTVV.

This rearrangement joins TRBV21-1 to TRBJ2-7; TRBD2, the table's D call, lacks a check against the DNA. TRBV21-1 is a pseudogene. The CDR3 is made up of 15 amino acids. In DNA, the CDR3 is TGTGCCAGCAGCAACCCGAGCTTAACCCACTACGAGCAGTACTTC. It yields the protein CASSNPSLTHYEQYF.

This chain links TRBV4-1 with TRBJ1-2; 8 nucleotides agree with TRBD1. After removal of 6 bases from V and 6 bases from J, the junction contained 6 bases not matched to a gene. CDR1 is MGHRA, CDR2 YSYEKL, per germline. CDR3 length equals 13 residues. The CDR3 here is CASRLTGGHGYTF. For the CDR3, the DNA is TGCGCCAGCAGGCTTACAGGGGGGCATGGCTACACCTTC.

The CDR3 spells CASSVGTSGYEQYF. DNA of the CDR3: TGTGCCAGCAGCGTGGGGACTAGCGGCTACGAGCAGTACTTC. This chain links TRBV9 with TRBJ2-7; 11 bases match TRBD2. The CDR3 has 14 amino acids. The junction had 1 base not matched to a gene; V was cut back by 2 bases and J by 3 bases. The germline gives CDR1 SGDLS, CDR2 YYNGEE.

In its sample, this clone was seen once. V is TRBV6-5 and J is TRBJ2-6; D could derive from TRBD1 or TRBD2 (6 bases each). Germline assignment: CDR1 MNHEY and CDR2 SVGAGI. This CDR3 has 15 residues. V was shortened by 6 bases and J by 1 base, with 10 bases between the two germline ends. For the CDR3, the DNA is TGTGCCAGCAGCGGAGGGGGGTCTGGGGCCAACGTCCTGACTTTC. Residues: CASSGGGSGANVLTF.

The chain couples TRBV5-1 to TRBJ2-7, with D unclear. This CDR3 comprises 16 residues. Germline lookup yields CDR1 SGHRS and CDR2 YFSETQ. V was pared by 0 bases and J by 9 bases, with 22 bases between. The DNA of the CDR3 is TGCGCCAGCAGCTTGGAATTAACGTCCTCTATAGGCGGGCAGTACTTC. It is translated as CASSLELTSSIGGQYF.

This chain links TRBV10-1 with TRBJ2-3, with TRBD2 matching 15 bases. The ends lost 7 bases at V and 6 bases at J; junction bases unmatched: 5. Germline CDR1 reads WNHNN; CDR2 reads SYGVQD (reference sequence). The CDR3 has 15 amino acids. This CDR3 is CASIGLAGGQDTQYF. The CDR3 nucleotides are TGCGCCAGCATTGGACTAGCGGGGGGGCAGGATACGCAGTATTTT.

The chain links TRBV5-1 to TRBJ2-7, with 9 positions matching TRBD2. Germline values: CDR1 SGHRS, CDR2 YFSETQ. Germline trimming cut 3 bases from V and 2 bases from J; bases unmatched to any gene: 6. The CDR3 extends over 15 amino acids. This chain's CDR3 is CASSSSGGLPYEQYF. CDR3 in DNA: TGCGCCAGCAGCTCAAGCGGGGGGTTACCCTACGAGCAGTACTTC.

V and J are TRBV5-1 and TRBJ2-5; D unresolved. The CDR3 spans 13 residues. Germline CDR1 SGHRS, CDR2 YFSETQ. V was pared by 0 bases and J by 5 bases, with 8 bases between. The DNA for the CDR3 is TGCGCCAGCAGCTTGGCCTTAGGTGAGACCCAGTACTTC. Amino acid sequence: CASSLALGETQYF. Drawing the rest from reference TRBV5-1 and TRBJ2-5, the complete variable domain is KAGVTQTPRYLIKTRGQQVTLSCSPISGHRSVSWYQQTPGQGLQFLFEYFSETQRNKGNFPGRFSGRQFSNSRSEMNVSTLELGDSALYLCASSLALGETQYFGPGTRLLVL.

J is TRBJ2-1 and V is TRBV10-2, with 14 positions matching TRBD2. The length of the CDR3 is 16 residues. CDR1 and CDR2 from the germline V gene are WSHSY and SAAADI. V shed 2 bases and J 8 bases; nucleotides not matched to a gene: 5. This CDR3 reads CASSEPGTSGGYEQFF. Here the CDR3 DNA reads TGCGCCAGCAGTGAGCCAGGGACTAGCGGGGGCTATGAGCAGTTCTTC.

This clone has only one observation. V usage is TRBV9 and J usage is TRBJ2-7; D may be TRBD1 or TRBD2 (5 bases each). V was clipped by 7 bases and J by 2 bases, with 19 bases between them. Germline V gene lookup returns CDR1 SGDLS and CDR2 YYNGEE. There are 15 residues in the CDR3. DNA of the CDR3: TGTGCCAGCGGGGACCCTAGAACAGCTACCTACGAGCAGTACTTC. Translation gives CASGDPRTATYEQYF.

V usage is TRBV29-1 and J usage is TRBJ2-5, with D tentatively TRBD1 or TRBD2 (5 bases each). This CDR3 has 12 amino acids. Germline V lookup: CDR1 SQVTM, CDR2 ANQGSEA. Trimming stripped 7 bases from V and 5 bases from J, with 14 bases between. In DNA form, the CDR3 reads TGCAGCGGTTCCGGGACCCCGGAGACCCAGTACTTC. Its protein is CSGSGTPETQYF.

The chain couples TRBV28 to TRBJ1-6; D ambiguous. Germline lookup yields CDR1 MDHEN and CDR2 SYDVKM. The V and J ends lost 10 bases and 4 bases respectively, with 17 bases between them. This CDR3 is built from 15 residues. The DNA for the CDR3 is TGTGCCACCGACCCAGCGCGAGGGTATAATTCACCCCTCCACTTT. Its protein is CATDPARGYNSPLHF.

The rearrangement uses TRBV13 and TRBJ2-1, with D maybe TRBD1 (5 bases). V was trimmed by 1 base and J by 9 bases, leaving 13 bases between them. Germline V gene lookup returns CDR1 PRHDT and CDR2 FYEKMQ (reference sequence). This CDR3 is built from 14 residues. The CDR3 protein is CASSLEGSGAEQFF. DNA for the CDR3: TGTGCCAGCAGCTTAGAGGGCTCTGGGGCTGAGCAGTTCTTC.

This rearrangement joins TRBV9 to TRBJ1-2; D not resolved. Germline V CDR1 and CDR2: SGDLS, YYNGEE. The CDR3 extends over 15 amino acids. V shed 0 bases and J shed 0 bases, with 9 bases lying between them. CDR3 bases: TGTGCCAGCAGCGTAGCGAGGGCGGCTAACTATGGCTACACCTTC. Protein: CASSVARAANYGYTF.

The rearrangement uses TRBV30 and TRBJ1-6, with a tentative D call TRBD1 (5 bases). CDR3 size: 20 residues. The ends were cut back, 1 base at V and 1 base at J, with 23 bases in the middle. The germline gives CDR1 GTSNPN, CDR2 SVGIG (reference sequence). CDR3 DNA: TGTGCCTGGAGTGGAGGGGTTGGGCGGCCCGCCCGGTCCTATAATTCACCCCTCCACTTT. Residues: CAWSGGVGRPARSYNSPLHF.

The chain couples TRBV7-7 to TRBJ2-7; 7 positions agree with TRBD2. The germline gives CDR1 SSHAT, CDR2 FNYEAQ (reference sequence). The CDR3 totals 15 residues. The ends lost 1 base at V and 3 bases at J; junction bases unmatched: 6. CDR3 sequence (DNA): TGTGCCAGCAGCTTAGAGGTTGGGGAGGGCTACGAGCAGTACTTC. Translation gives CASSLEVGEGYEQYF.

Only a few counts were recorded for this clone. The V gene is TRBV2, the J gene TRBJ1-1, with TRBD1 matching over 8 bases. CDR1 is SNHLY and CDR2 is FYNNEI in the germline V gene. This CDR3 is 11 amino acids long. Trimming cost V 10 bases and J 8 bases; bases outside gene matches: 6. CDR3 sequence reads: CATGQGPEAFF. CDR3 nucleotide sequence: TGTGCCACCGGACAGGGCCCCGAAGCTTTCTTT.

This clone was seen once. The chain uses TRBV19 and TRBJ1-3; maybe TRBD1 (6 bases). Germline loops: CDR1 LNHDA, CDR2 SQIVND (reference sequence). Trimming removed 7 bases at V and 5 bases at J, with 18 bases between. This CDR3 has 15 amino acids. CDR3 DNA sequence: TGTGCCAGTACCCTCCGGGGGGCGCCCAGAAACACCATATATTTT. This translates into CASTLRGAPRNTIYF.